These 22 T cell receptor beta chains originate from one sample sequenced in a study of T cell responses to AZD1222 COVID-19 vaccine. TCRdb's copy holds only in-frame clones and misses some; the assay was immunoSEQ multiplex PCR. Among under 130,000 clones, over 80% were seen once, and the ten largest hold approximately 5%. The sequencing used peripheral blood, collected on day 0 of AZD1222 vaccination. The receptors come from an adult in good health.

This clone showed up just once. The gene calls are TRBV9 and TRBJ2-7; D is perhaps TRBD2 (5 bases). This CDR3 has 15 residues. The V gene lost 0 bases and the J gene lost 5 bases, with 15 bases spanning the gap. Germline V gene lookup returns CDR1 SGDLS and CDR2 YYNGEE. In nucleotides, the CDR3 is TGTGCCAGCAGCGTAGAAGCGGCGGATTTGGACGAGCAGTACTTC. Translated: CASSVEAADLDEQYF.

The J gene is TRBJ1-2, the V gene TRBV11-2; TRBD1 might be the D (6 bases). CDR1 and CDR2 (germline): SGHAT, FQNNGV. The CDR3 has 14 residues. Trimming pared 2 bases from V and 3 bases from J, leaving 10 bases between. The DNA of the CDR3 is TGTGCCAGCAGCTTATACAGGGCGGACTATGGCTACACCTTC. This codes for CASSLYRADYGYTF.

The chain employs TRBV3-1 (or the pseudogene TRBV3-2) and TRBJ1-6, with TRBD1 as a possible D gene (5 bases). The CDR3 sequence is 16 residues long. The germline V and J ends were trimmed by 0 bases and 8 bases, with 14 bases remaining between them. Germline CDR1 and CDR2: LGHDT and YNNKEL (reference sequence). Here the CDR3 reads CASSQDQRQGYSPLHF. For the CDR3, the DNA is TGTGCCAGCAGCCAAGATCAGCGGCAGGGTTATTCACCCCTCCACTTT.

The chain recombines TRBV5-1 with TRBJ2-2; 9 nucleotides match TRBD1. The CDR3 loop spans 15 amino acids. Looked up from germline, CDR1 is SGHRS and CDR2 is YFSETQ. J lost 3 bases, V lost 4 bases, and 4 bases had no gene match. The CDR3 here is CASSLDRGDTGELFF. CDR3 coding DNA: TGCGCCAGCAGCCTGGACAGGGGCGACACCGGGGAGCTGTTTTTT.

This chain uses TRBV7-8 with TRBJ1-3; D is uncertain. The CDR3 is made up of 14 amino acids. Looked up from germline, CDR1 is SGHVS and CDR2 is FQNEAQ. V shed 5 bases and J shed 3 bases, with 11 bases lying between them. The CDR3 loop reads CASSRRGSGNTIYF. The CDR3 nucleotides are TGTGCCAGCAGCCGACGAGGAAGTGGAAACACCATATATTTT.

The genes are TRBV29-1 and TRBJ1-2; perhaps TRBD1 as D (5 bases). There are 17 residues in the CDR3. The V end was cut by 5 bases, the J end by 3 bases, with 25 bases between. CDR1 and CDR2 from the germline V gene are SQVTM and ANQGSEA. The CDR3 region has the DNA TGCAGCGTTAAGAGATTCCCGCCGGGGACGGGTGACTATGGCTACACCTTC. This codes for CSVKRFPPGTGDYGYTF.

This clone occurred a few times. This chain uses TRBV10-3 with TRBJ2-2; TRBD2 might be the D (6 bases). Germline CDR1 ENHRY, CDR2 SYGVKD. Trimming took 10 bases from V and 1 from J, leaving 13 bases between them. The CDR3 covers 14 residues. The CDR3 nucleotides are TGTGCCACAATGGGGGGACTGAACACCGGGGAGCTGTTTTTT. Its protein is CATMGGLNTGELFF.

The J gene is TRBJ1-2, the V gene TRBV29-1; a weak D match, TRBD1 (5 bases). Looked up from germline, CDR1 is SQVTM and CDR2 is ANQGSEA. The V end lost 4 bases, the J end lost 10 bases, and 13 bases lay between the germline ends. CDR3 length: 11 residues. CDR3 amino acids: CSVARGVDYTF. The CDR3 coding sequence is TGCAGCGTTGCTCGGGGGGTGGACTACACCTTC.

The CDR3 DNA reads as TGCGCCAGCAGCTTGAACACAGGGGTGGGCACTGAAGCTTTCTTT. Amino acids: CASSLNTGVGTEAFF. The chain links TRBV5-1 to TRBJ1-1, with 7 bases identical to TRBD1. Germline V lookup: CDR1 SGHRS, CDR2 YFSETQ. Trimming at V came to 1 base and at J to 4 bases, leaving 7 bases not matched to a gene. CDR3 size: 15 residues. Full variable domain (rest looked up from reference TRBV5-1 and TRBJ1-1): KAGVTQTPRYLIKTRGQQVTLSCSPISGHRSVSWYQQTPGQGLQFLFEYFSETQRNKGNFPGRFSGRQFSNSRSEMNVSTLELGDSALYLCASSLNTGVGTEAFFGQGTRLTVV.

This clone was detected only once. The chain combines TRBV4-3 with TRBJ1-1; D possibly corresponds to TRBD1 (6 bases). Germline V lookup: CDR1 LGHNA, CDR2 YSLEER. V lost 1 base and J 1 base, leaving 10 bases between the germline ends. The CDR3 contains 15 residues. This CDR3 is CASSQGLGGNTEAFF. The CDR3 DNA is TGCGCCAGCAGCCAAGGTTTAGGGGGGAACACTGAAGCTTTCTTT.

The gene calls are TRBV5-1 and TRBJ2-7; unclear D gene. This CDR3 is built from 12 residues. Germline V gives CDR1 SGHRS, CDR2 YFSETQ. The V gene lost 2 bases and the J gene lost 6 bases, with 9 bases spanning the gap. The CDR3 coding sequence is TGCGCCAGCAGCTTTCACAGCAGCGAGCAGTACTTC. Its translation: CASSFHSSEQYF.

The genes are TRBV2 and TRBJ2-5; maybe TRBD2 (6 bases). Germline CDR1 reads SNHLY; CDR2 reads FYNNEI. With 8 bases removed from V and 1 base from J, the gap between germline ends came to 14 bases. The CDR3 is 14 residues long. This CDR3 reads CASSWSGPQETQYF. As DNA, the CDR3 is TGTGCCAGCTCGTGGAGCGGGCCCCAAGAGACCCAGTACTTC.

This chain joins TRBV7-9 and TRBJ1-1; no clear D. Trimming cost V 7 bases and J 6 bases, with 18 bases left between them. CDR1 SEHNR and CDR2 FQNEAQ come from the germline V gene (reference sequence). There are 14 residues in the CDR3. This chain's CDR3 is CASTKTSRGAEAFF. The CDR3 DNA reads TGTGCCAGCACTAAGACAAGCCGGGGAGCTGAAGCTTTCTTT.

Only one count was recorded for this clone. The chain recombines TRBV30 with TRBJ1-5; D not resolved. V lost 0 bases, J lost 7 bases, and 13 bases lay in between. The CDR3 extends over 14 amino acids. Per germline, CDR1 GTSNPN and CDR2 SVGIG (reference sequence). The CDR3 region is CAWSVRSGGQPQHF. In DNA form, the CDR3 reads TGTGCCTGGAGTGTTCGGTCAGGCGGACAGCCCCAGCATTTT.

The V and J genes are TRBV19 and TRBJ1-2; D is unclear. This CDR3 spans 12 amino acids. V lost 6 bases, J lost 8 bases, and 13 bases lay in between. The germline CDR1 and CDR2 sequences are LNHDA and SQIVND (reference sequence). The CDR3 spells CASSRRGWGYTF. CDR3 in DNA: TGTGCCAGTAGCAGACGCGGGTGGGGCTACACCTTC.

The rearrangement links TRBV3-1 (or the pseudogene TRBV3-2) to TRBJ2-7; D not resolved. The CDR3 loop spans 12 amino acids. V was trimmed by 2 bases and J by 6 bases, leaving 8 bases between them. Germline CDR1 is LGHDT and CDR2 is YNNKEL (reference sequence). CDR3 in DNA: TGTGCCAGCAGCCAATCTTCTTTCGAGCAGTACTTC. Protein: CASSQSSFEQYF.

The chain recombines TRBV19 with TRBJ1-4, with D hard to call. The CDR3 is 11 amino acids. Germline V CDR1 and CDR2: LNHDA, SQIVND (reference sequence). V gave up 7 bases and J gave up 5 bases, with 5 bases separating them. The CDR3 is CASTRNEKLFF. The CDR3 DNA reads as TGTGCCAGTACGCGGAATGAAAAACTGTTTTTT.

This clone was found a few times. This chain uses TRBV9 with TRBJ2-1, with TRBD1 matching over 9 bases. The trim removed 4 bases at V and 9 bases at J, leaving 17 bases unmatched. Germline CDR1 SGDLS, CDR2 YYNGEE. There are 17 residues in the CDR3. The CDR3 loop reads CASSPPEDRGRFGEQFF. The CDR3 bases are TGTGCCAGCAGCCCCCCGGAGGACAGGGGACGCTTTGGTGAGCAGTTCTTC. Drawing the rest from reference TRBV9 and TRBJ2-1, the complete variable domain is DSGVTQTPKHLITATGQRVTLRCSPRSGDLSVYWYQQSLDQGLQFLIQYYNGEERAKGNILERFSAQQFPDLHSELNLSSLELGDSALYFCASSPPEDRGRFGEQFFGPGTRLTVL.

This clone was recorded a few times. The chain carries TRBV5-8 and TRBJ1-2, with 7 positions matching TRBD1. Trimming cost V 4 bases and J 0 bases; bases outside gene matches: 18. CDR3 length: 19 residues. CDR1 and CDR2 from the germline V gene are SGHTS and YDEGEE. CDR3 coding DNA: TGTGCCAGCAGCAGTTCAAGGGGGCGACTACTAACAACTAACTATGGCTACACCTTC. This translates into CASSSSRGRLLTTNYGYTF.

The chain employs TRBV3-1 (or the pseudogene TRBV3-2) and TRBJ1-3; D remains ambiguous. This CDR3 comprises 15 residues. Trimming cost V 5 bases and J 2 bases, with 13 bases left between them. The germline V gene encodes CDR1 LGHDT and CDR2 YNNKEL (reference sequence). The CDR3 region has the DNA TGTGCCAGCAGCTTCCAGGCTAGGGCTGGAAACACCATATATTTT. Translation: CASSFQARAGNTIYF.

J is TRBJ2-1 and V is TRBV7-2; 7 bases line up with TRBD1. The CDR3 runs to 14 residues. The ends lost 5 bases at V and 3 bases at J; junction bases unmatched: 4. CDR1 is SGHTA and CDR2 is FQGNSA in the germline V gene. CDR3 sequence (DNA): TGTGCCAGCAGCCGGGACAGATACTACAATGAGCAGTTCTTC. It is translated as CASSRDRYYNEQFF.

This clone was seen a single time. V gene TRBV5-1 combines with J gene TRBJ2-5; a possible D gene is TRBD2 (5 bases). CDR3 length equals 15 residues. Trimming took off 4 bases at V and 1 base at J, with 14 bases between the two ends. Germline CDR1 is SGHRS and CDR2 is YFSETQ. CDR3 in amino acids: CASSTGLGSQETQYF. In nucleotides, the CDR3 is TGCGCCAGCAGCACCGGACTCGGCAGCCAAGAGACCCAGTACTTC.